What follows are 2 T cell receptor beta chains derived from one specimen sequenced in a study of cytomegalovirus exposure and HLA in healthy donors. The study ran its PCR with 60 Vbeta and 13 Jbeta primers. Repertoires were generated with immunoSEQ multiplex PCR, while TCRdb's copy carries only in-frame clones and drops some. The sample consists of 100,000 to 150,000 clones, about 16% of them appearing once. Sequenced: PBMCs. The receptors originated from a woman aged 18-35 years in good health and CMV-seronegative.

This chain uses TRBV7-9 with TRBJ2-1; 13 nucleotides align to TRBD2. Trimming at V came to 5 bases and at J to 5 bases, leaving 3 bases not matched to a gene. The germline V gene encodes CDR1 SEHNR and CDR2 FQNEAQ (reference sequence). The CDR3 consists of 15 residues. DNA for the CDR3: TGTGCCAGCAGCCCCGGGACTAGCGGGGACAATGAGCAGTTCTTC. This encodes CASSPGTSGDNEQFF.

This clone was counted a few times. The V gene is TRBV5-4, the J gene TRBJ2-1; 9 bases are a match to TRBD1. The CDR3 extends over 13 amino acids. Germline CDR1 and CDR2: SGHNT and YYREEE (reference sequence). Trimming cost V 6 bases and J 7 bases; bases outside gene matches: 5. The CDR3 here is CASTLTGGNEQFF. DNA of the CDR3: TGTGCCAGCACCCTGACAGGGGGGAATGAGCAGTTCTTC.